These T cell receptor beta chains were read from a single sample in a study of spatial heterogeneity in lung cancer. TCRdb fed the 5' RACE reads into MiXCR, producing one record per CDR3 protein. The data show 45,000 to 55,000 distinct CDR3 sequences, 5.3% seen once. This specimen consisted of PBMCs, obtained at surgery. The origin of the receptors is a male donor with early-stage non-small cell lung cancer. The CDR3 runs from the conserved cysteine through the conserved F or W. D genes are given only for firm matches. The listing skips clone size in some rows; elsewhere it reads once, few, many or a size class.

many NA TRBJ2-1 TRBV5-1 TGCGCCAGCAGCTTGGAAGGGACGTCTTACAATGAGCAGTTCTTC CASSLEGTSYNEQFF
many NA TRBJ2-7 TRBV5-5 TGTGCCAGCAGCTTGGGCGGGACCTCCTACGAGCAGTACTTC CASSLGGTSYEQYF
few NA TRBJ2-2 TRBV7-2 TGTGCCAGCAGCCAGGGACGGACCAACACCGGGGAGCTGTTTTTT CASSQGRTNTGELFF
many NA TRBJ1-1 TRBV29-1 TGCAGCATGAAGGGAGGTACGAACACTGAAGCTTTCTTT CSMKGGTNTEAFF
many NA TRBJ1-1 TRBV18 TGTGCCAGCTCACCACGGTCAGGGTCGATCACTGAAGCTTTCTTT CASSPRSGSITEAFF
NA NA TRBJ2-7 TRBV6-1 TGTGCCAGCAGTGAAGGTCCTGCCTACGAGCAGTACTTC CASSEGPAYEQYF
many NA TRBJ1-6 TRBV12-3/TRBV12-4 TGTGCCAGCAGTTTAGCAATCCTGGACAGTCAGCCTAATTCACCCCTCCACTTT CASSLAILDSQPNSPLHF
once NA TRBJ1-3 TRBV12-3/TRBV12-4 TGTGCCAGCGTCCCCCCTCCCCCACAGGGTTCTGGAAACACCATATATTTT CASVPPPPQGSGNTIYF
many NA TRBJ2-1 TRBV7-6 TGTGCCAGCGGGAGTAAGGCCATGTATGAGCAGTTCTTC CASGSKAMYEQFF
many NA TRBJ2-1 TRBV4-2 TGTGCCAGCAGCCAAGATGGGGCTAGAAATGAGCAGTTCTTC CASSQDGARNEQFF
many TRBD2 TRBJ2-7 TRBV5-4 TGTGCCAGCAGCTCCGGGACTAGCGGGGTATACGAGCAGTACTTC CASSSGTSGVYEQYF
NA NA TRBJ2-1 TRBV11-2 TGTGCCAGCAGCTTTGACTCCTTTAGCTCCTACAATGAGCAGTTCTTC CASSFDSFSSYNEQFF
few TRBD1 TRBJ2-2 TRBV6-2/TRBV6-3 TGTGCCAGCAGTCGACAGGGGGTAGCCGGGGAGCTGTTTTTT CASSRQGVAGELFF
many TRBD2 TRBJ2-7 TRBV7-2 TGTGCCAGCAGCTTCGGACTAGCGGGATCCGAGCAGTACTTC CASSFGLAGSEQYF
many NA TRBJ2-4 TRBV7-2 TGTGCCAGCAGCTTATTTGGCAAAAACATTCAGTACTTC CASSLFGKNIQYF
NA NA TRBJ1-2 TRBV6-5 TGTGCCAGCAGCCTAGCTGAGTCTAACTATGGCTACACCTTC CASSLAESNYGYTF
few TRBD2 TRBJ2-7 TRBV12-3/TRBV12-4 TGTGCCAGCAGTTCCTCTAGCGGGAGGACATACGAGCAGTACTTC CASSSSSGRTYEQYF